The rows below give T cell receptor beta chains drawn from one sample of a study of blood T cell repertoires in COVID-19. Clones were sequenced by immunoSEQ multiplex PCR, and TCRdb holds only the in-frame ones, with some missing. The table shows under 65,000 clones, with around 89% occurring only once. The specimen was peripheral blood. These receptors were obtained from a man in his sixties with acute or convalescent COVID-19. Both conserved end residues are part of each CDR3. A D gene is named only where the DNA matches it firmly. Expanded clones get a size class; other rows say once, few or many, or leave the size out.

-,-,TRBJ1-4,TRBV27,TGTGCCAGCAGTCCACAGAGATACAGTGAAAAACTGTTTTTT,CASSPQRYSEKLFF
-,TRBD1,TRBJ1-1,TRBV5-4,TGTGCCAGCAGCTTGGGGACAGGGAGGAACACTGAAGCTTTCTTT,CASSLGTGRNTEAFF
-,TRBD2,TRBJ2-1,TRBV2,TGTGCCAGCAGGGAAGCTAGCGGCTCCTACAATGAGCAGTTCTTC,CASREASGSYNEQFF
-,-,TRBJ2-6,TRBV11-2,TGTGCCAGCAGCTTCGAGCGATCTGGGGCCAACGTCCTGACTTTC,CASSFERSGANVLTF
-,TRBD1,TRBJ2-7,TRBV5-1,TGCGCCAGCAGCTTGACAGGGGGCAGGTACGAGCAGTACTTC,CASSLTGGRYEQYF
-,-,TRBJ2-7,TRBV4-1,TGCGCCAGCAGCCGGAGGGTACAAGGGGAGGGCAGGGGGCGCAGTTACTACTACGAGCAGTACTTC,CASSRRVQGEGRGRSYYYEQYF
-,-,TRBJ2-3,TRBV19,TGTGCCAGTAGTAGACGGGGGACGGAACTCACAGATACGCAGTATTTT,CASSRRGTELTDTQYF
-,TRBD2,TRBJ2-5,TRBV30,TGTGCCTGGAGTGGGCTAGCGGAAGAGACCCAGTACTTC,CAWSGLAEETQYF
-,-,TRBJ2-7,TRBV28,TGTGCCAGCAGTTTATCGTCCAGGGTTCAAGGTGTATACGAGCAGTACTTC,CASSLSSRVQGVYEQYF
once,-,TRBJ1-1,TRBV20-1,TGCAGTGCTAGACCAACAGGGATAGCTTTCTTT,CSARPTGIAFF
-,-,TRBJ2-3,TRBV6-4,TGTGCCAGCAGTCCGAATCGGGATGGGGCGCAGTATTTT,CASSPNRDGAQYF
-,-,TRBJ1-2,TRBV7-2,TGTGCCAGCAGCCCGGGGAATGGCTACACCTTC,CASSPGNGYTF
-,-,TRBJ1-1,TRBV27,TGTGCCAGCAGTTTAAACAGGGTTGACACTGAAGCTTTCTTT,CASSLNRVDTEAFF
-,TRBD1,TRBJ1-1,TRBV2,TGTGCCAGCAGTTTAGAGACAGGGGGGAACACTGAAGCTTTCTTT,CASSLETGGNTEAFF
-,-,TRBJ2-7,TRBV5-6,TGTGCCAGCAGCCCTTGGGGGGTTAGTGCTTCATCGCAGTACTTC,CASSPWGVSASSQYF
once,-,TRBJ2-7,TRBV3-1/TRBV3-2,TGTGCCAGCAGCCAAGAAGGAGGCATCCCCTACGAGCAGTACTTC,CASSQEGGIPYEQYF
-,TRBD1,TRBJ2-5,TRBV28,TGTGCCATATCCACGGGACAGATGCAAGAGACCCAGTACTTC,CAISTGQMQETQYF
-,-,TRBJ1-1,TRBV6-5,TGTGCCAGCAGTTACTCGCCAGGTACTGAAGCTTTCTTT,CASSYSPGTEAFF
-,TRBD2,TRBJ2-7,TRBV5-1,TGCGCCAGCAGCTTGGGGACTAGCGAGACCTACGAGCAGTACTTC,CASSLGTSETYEQYF
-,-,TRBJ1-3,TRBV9,TGTGCCAGCAGCGTAAATACGGGAGCCGGAAACACCATATATTTT,CASSVNTGAGNTIYF
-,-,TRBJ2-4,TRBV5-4,TGTGCCAGCAGCACTACAGGGTCAGCCAAAAACATTCAGTACTTC,CASSTTGSAKNIQYF
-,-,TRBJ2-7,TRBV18,TGTGCCAGCTCACCTGACAGACCGGGCAACGAGCAGTACTTC,CASSPDRPGNEQYF
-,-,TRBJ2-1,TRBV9,TGTGCCAGCAGCGCGAGCTCCTACAATGAGCAGTTCTTC,CASSASSYNEQFF
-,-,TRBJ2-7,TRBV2,TGTGCCAGCAGTGCGGGCAGGGGTTCAGACGAGCAGTACTTC,CASSAGRGSDEQYF
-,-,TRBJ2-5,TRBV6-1,TGTGCCAGCAGTGAAAACACAGCCCGCCAAGAGACCCAGTACTTC,CASSENTARQETQYF
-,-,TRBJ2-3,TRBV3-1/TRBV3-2,TGTGCCAGCAGCCAACGAGGGCAGGGCACAGATACGCAGTATTTT,CASSQRGQGTDTQYF
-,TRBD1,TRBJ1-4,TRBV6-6,TGTGCCAGCATTAATCTCCAACAGGGGTCGAATGAAAAACTGTTTTTT,CASINLQQGSNEKLFF
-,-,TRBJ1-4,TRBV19,TGTGCCAGTAGTATAGATCTCTGGGGGCGAAGTGAAAAACTGTTTTTT,CASSIDLWGRSEKLFF
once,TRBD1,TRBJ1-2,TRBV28,TGTGCCAGCAGAACCCGGACAGGGGTGGGTGGCTACACCTTC,CASRTRTGVGGYTF
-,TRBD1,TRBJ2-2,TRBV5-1,TGCGCCAGCAGTCCGAACAGGGGGCGCAACACCGGGGAGCTGTTTTTT,CASSPNRGRNTGELFF
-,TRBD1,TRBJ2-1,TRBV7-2,TGTGCCAGCAGCACCATTTGGGACAGGAGGCCGGATGAGCAGTTCTTC,CASSTIWDRRPDEQFF
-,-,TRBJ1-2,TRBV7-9,TGTGCCAGCAGCCCTACCGAGGATGGCTACACCTTC,CASSPTEDGYTF
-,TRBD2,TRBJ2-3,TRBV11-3,TGTGCCAGCAGCCAATCCGGGACTAGCGGGAGCACCCGCACAGATACGCAGTATTTT,CASSQSGTSGSTRTDTQYF
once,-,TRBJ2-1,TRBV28,TGTGCCAGCAGTTTACTACTAGCAATCAATGAGCAGTTCTTC,CASSLLLAINEQFF
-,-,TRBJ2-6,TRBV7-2,TGTGCCAGCAGCCTCGACAGCTCTGGGGCCAACGTCCTGACTTTC,CASSLDSSGANVLTF
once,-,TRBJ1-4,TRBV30,TGTGCCTGGAATAAGAGGTCAACTAATGAAAAACTGTTTTTT,CAWNKRSTNEKLFF
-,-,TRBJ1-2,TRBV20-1,TGCAGTGCTAACTTCTATGGCTACACCTTC,CSANFYGYTF
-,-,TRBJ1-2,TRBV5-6,TGTGCCAGCAGCCAGCAGGCCACTAACTATGGCTACACCTTC,CASSQQATNYGYTF
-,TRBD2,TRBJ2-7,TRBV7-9,TGTGCCAGCAGCCCACTAGCGGTAACCTACGAGCAGTACTTC,CASSPLAVTYEQYF
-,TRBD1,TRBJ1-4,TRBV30,TGTGCCTGGAGTGTACCCACAGGGGCGGGCGAAAAACTGTTTTTT,CAWSVPTGAGEKLFF
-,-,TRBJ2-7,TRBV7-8,TGTGCCAGCAGCTTAGGTCGCTACGAGCAGTACTTC,CASSLGRYEQYF
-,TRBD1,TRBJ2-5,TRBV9,TGTGCCAGCACCATCTACTCTCGACAGGGGGCTAGGGAGACCCAGTACTTC,CASTIYSRQGARETQYF
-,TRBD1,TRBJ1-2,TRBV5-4,TGTGCCACCGAGACAGGGGGGAAATATGGCTACACCTTC,CATETGGKYGYTF
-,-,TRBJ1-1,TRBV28,TGTGCCAGCAGTTCCACGAGGGTGGGAAACACTGAAGCTTTCTTT,CASSSTRVGNTEAFF
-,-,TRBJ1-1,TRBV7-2,TGTGCCAGCAGCTTAGAGACGGCGGTTGAAGCTTTCTTT,CASSLETAVEAFF
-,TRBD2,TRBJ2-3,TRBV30,TGTGCCTGGGGACTAGCGGGAGAGGCAGATACGCAGTATTTT,CAWGLAGEADTQYF
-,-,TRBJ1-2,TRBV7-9,TGTGCCAGCAGCTACCGGGGAGCCAATGGCTACACCTTC,CASSYRGANGYTF
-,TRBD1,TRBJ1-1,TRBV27,TGTGCCAGCAGTTTAACAGGGGCGAACACTGAAGCTTTCTTT,CASSLTGANTEAFF
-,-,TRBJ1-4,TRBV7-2,TGTGCCAGCAGCTCAGACAGGTCTGCGGAAAAACTGTTTTTT,CASSSDRSAEKLFF
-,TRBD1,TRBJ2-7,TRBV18,TGTGCCAGCTCGCCAACTCCCGGGACAGACCTAATCCAGGGGCAGTACTTC,CASSPTPGTDLIQGQYF
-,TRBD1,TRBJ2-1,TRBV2,TGTGCCAGCATTCCGGGACAGGGTCTTAATGAGCAGTTCTTC,CASIPGQGLNEQFF